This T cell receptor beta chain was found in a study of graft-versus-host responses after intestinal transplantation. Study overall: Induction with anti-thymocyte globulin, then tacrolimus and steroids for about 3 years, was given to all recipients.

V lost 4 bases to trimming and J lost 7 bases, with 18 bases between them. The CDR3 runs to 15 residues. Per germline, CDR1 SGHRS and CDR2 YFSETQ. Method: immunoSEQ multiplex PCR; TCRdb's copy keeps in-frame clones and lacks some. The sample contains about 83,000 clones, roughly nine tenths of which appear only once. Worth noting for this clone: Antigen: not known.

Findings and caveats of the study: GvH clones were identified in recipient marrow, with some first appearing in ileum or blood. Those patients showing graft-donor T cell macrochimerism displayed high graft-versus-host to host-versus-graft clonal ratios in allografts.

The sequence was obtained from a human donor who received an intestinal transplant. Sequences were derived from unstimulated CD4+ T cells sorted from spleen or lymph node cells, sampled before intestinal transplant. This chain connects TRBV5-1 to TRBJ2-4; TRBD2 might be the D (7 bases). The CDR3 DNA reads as TGCGCCAGCAGCGTTGGGGGGGCGGCGGGGAACATTCAGTACTTC. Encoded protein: CASSVGGAAGNIQYF.